The 26 T cell receptor beta chains listed next were all sequenced from one sample in a study of CXCR3 chemokines and chemotherapy response in bladder cancer. TCRdb redid the calling of the PCR reads with MiXCR, one entry per CDR3 protein. Of roughly 2,000 distinct CDR3 sequences in the sample, around 7.4% are singletons; the top ten hold around 30%. This sample was obtained from a patient whose treatment included neoadjuvant chemotherapy. The receptors originated from a human donor with bladder cancer that responded to neoadjuvant chemotherapy.

This clonotype is medium-sized by share. This chain connects TRBV28 to TRBJ1-6, with TRBD1 matching over 7 bases. Germline-derived CDR1 and CDR2 are MDHEN and SYDVKM. Trimming cost V 7 bases and J 9 bases; bases outside gene matches: 6. The CDR3 has 13 amino acids. The CDR3 here is CASKEGAVSPLHF. DNA for the CDR3: TGTGCCAGCAAGGAGGGGGCGGTTTCACCCCTCCACTTT.

This clonotype was detected many times. Written as DNA, the CDR3 is TGTGCCAGCACGGGGACAGCCACCACAGATACGCAGTATTTT. It codes for CASTGTATTDTQYF. This rearrangement joins TRBV6-1 to TRBJ2-3; 7 bases fit TRBD1. With 7 bases clipped from V and 2 bases from J, the junction kept 6 bases outside the gene matches. The CDR3 has 14 residues. Germline CDR1 reads MNHNS; CDR2 reads SASEGT.

This clonotype is judged medium-sized. The chain links TRBV19 to TRBJ2-1, with 15 bases that match TRBD2. The CDR3 is made up of 17 amino acids. Germline V CDR1 and CDR2: LNHDA, SQIVND (reference sequence). Losses at the gene ends were 7 bases for V and 6 bases for J; bases not matched to a gene: 10. In DNA form, the CDR3 reads TGTGCCAGTAACCGCCGGACTAGCGGGGGGGCAGGCAATGAGCAGTTCTTC. The encoded protein is CASNRRTSGGAGNEQFF.

As concerns this clonotype: A much larger clone lies one base from this, so it may be a read error. The chain uses TRBV30 and TRBJ1-1, with a tentative D call TRBD1 (5 bases). Germline loops: CDR1 GTSNPN, CDR2 SVGIG (reference sequence). The CDR3 contains 15 residues. V lost 1 base and J lost 4, with 16 bases in between. CDR3: CAWSEIVGVSTEAFF. CDR3 bases: TGTGCCTGGAGTGAGATTGTGGGGGTGAGCACTGAAGCTTTCTTT.

This clonotype is medium-sized in the sample. The chain is built from TRBV27 and TRBJ1-1; D is undetermined. V lost 5 bases, J lost 2 bases, and 9 bases lay in between. There are 13 residues in the CDR3. CDR1 is MNHEY and CDR2 is SMNVEV in the germline V gene (reference sequence). The CDR3 DNA follows: TGTGCCAGCAGTCCTAGTGGAAACACTGAAGCTTTCTTT. This gives the protein CASSPSGNTEAFF.

Only a few counts were recorded for this clonotype. V usage is TRBV7-9 and J usage is TRBJ2-7; D perhaps matches TRBD2 (5 bases). CDR3 length: 14 amino acids. Germline V gene lookup returns CDR1 SEHNR and CDR2 FQNEAQ (reference sequence). Trimming stripped 5 bases from V and 2 bases from J, with 13 bases between. CDR3 amino acids: CASSPPRGPYEQYF. In DNA form, the CDR3 reads TGTGCCAGCAGCCCCCCTCGGGGTCCCTACGAGCAGTACTTC.

This clonotype was observed at least ten times. V gene TRBV27 combines with J gene TRBJ2-5; 7 bases line up with TRBD1. There are 13 residues in the CDR3. Germline V gene lookup returns CDR1 MNHEY and CDR2 SMNVEV (reference sequence). With 6 bases clipped from V and 3 bases from J, the junction kept 4 bases outside the gene matches. The CDR3 region is CASRTGTEETQYF. Written as DNA, the CDR3 is TGTGCCAGCAGAACTGGGACAGAAGAGACCCAGTACTTC.

This clonotype ranks as large. The genes are TRBV6-5 and TRBJ1-1; no firm D call. The CDR3 length is 13 residues. Germline V lookup: CDR1 MNHEY, CDR2 SVGAGI. The V end lost 7 bases, the J end lost 1 base, and 10 bases lay between the germline ends. Written as DNA, the CDR3 is TGTGCCAGCAAACTGCAACCGAACACTGAAGCTTTCTTT. As protein: CASKLQPNTEAFF.

In its sample, this clonotype is medium-sized. The chain couples TRBV7-9 to TRBJ1-6; possible D gene TRBD1, 6 bases. Trimming cost V 3 bases and J 9 bases, with 12 bases left between them. This CDR3 has 14 amino acids. Germline CDR1 and CDR2: SEHNR and FQNEAQ (reference sequence). The CDR3 spells CASSLAGDISPLHF. The CDR3 nucleotides read TGTGCCAGCAGCTTGGCAGGGGATATTTCACCCCTCCACTTT.

This clonotype has a handful of counts. This rearrangement joins TRBV6-5 to TRBJ2-2, with 12 bases matching TRBD2. Germline V gene data show CDR1 as MNHEY and CDR2 as SVGAGI. The CDR3 is 16 residues long. Trimming took 6 bases from V and 6 from J; bases not matched to a gene: 8. The CDR3 DNA follows: TGTGCCAGCAGCCCCTCGACTAGCGGGAGTTCCGGGGAGCTGTTTTTT. Residues: CASSPSTSGSSGELFF.

There are many counts of this clonotype. The chain is built from TRBV6-1 and TRBJ1-4; 8 bases map to TRBD1. CDR1 and CDR2 (germline): MNHNS, SASEGT. The junction had 11 bases not matched to a gene; V was cut back by 5 bases and J by 6 bases. The CDR3 totals 16 residues. In nucleotides, the CDR3 is TGTGCCAGCAGTACCACAGGGGGTTGGGTGGATGAAAAACTGTTTTTT. This encodes CASSTTGGWVDEKLFF.

This chain joins TRBV10-3 and TRBJ1-5; 7 bases align to TRBD1. With 4 bases clipped from V and 4 bases from J, the junction kept 1 base outside the gene matches. This CDR3 comprises 13 residues. The V gene's germline CDR1 is ENHRY and CDR2 SYGVKD. DNA for the CDR3: TGTGCCATCAGTGGGGACAGTAATCAGCCCCAGCATTTT. Its translation: CAISGDSNQPQHF.

At least ten counts were recorded for this clonotype. The V gene is TRBV19, the J gene TRBJ2-2; 11 bases agree with TRBD2. V shed 7 bases and J 6 bases; nucleotides not matched to a gene: 13. This CDR3 is 17 amino acids long. From germline, CDR1 is LNHDA and CDR2 SQIVND (reference sequence). The chain's CDR3 is CASTLDTSGSGSGELFF. The CDR3 DNA is TGTGCCAGTACCCTCGATACTAGCGGGAGTGGGTCCGGGGAGCTGTTTTTT. The full variable domain, completed using reference TRBV19 and TRBJ2-2, is DGGITQSPKYLFRKEGQNVTLSCEQNLNHDAMYWYRQDPGQGLRLIYYSQIVNDFQKGDIAEGYSVSREKKESFPLTVTSAQKNPTAFYLCASTLDTSGSGSGELFFGEGSRLTVL.

This clonotype was seen many times. This chain joins TRBV12-3 or TRBV12-4 and TRBJ1-1; unclear D gene. The germline V and J ends were trimmed by 3 bases and 8 bases, with 16 bases remaining between them. The CDR3 length is 14 residues. The CDR3 sequence: CASSFGRQNTEAFF. DNA of the CDR3: TGTGCCAGCAGTTTCGGACGCCAGAATACCGAAGCTTTCTTT.

In its sample, this clonotype is medium-sized (0.01 to 0.1%). V is TRBV6-5 and J is TRBJ1-1, with D possibly matching TRBD1 (5 bases). Trimming left V 2 bases short and J 7 bases short, with 20 bases between. Germline lookup yields CDR1 MNHEY and CDR2 SVGAGI. The CDR3 sequence is 16 residues long. Written as DNA, the CDR3 is TGTGCCAGCAGTTACCTTTCATGGGGGGGGGGAAGTGAAGCTTTCTTT. Encoded protein: CASSYLSWGGGSEAFF.

This chain uses TRBV11-1 with TRBJ2-5; 7 bases align to TRBD2. Germline V gives CDR1 SGHAT, CDR2 FQDESV (reference sequence). The CDR3 totals 16 residues. J was trimmed by 5 bases and V by 4 bases; bases with no gene match: 13. CDR3 bases: TGTGCCAGCAGCTCAAGGACTAGTCCACTGGGGGAGACCCAGTACTTC. Translation: CASSSRTSPLGETQYF.

This clonotype was recorded at least ten times. The rearrangement uses TRBV29-1 and TRBJ1-3, with D possibly matching TRBD1 (6 bases). This CDR3 comprises 16 residues. Germline-derived CDR1 and CDR2 are SQVTM and ANQGSEA. V lost 1 base, J lost 3 bases, and 16 bases lay in between. The DNA of the CDR3 is TGCAGCGTTGAAGCCCCCGGACAGTACGATGGAAACACCATATATTTT. Translated: CSVEAPGQYDGNTIYF.

In its sample, this clonotype ranks as large. The chain links TRBV27 to TRBJ2-5; possible D gene TRBD2, 6 bases. The germline CDR1 and CDR2 sequences are MNHEY and SMNVEV (reference sequence). Trimming left V 4 bases short and J 5 bases short, with 20 bases between. This CDR3 has 16 residues. The CDR3 DNA reads as TGTGCCAGCAGTTCCTTGGACTACCGGGGACGGGAGACCCAGTACTTC. This sequence encodes CASSSLDYRGRETQYF.

Comments on this clonotype: This probably arose from a read error, given a far larger clone one base away. V usage is TRBV11-1 and J usage is TRBJ2-7; possibly TRBD1 or TRBD2 for D (5 bases each). V lost 5 bases and J lost 7, with 27 bases in between. The CDR3 has 17 residues. CDR1 is SGHAT, CDR2 FQDESV, per germline (reference sequence). The CDR3 loop is CASSVRDAWVRYNEQYF. CDR3 coding DNA: TGTGCCAGCAGCGTCCGGGACGCGTGGGTTAGATACAATGAGCAGTACTTC. Full variable domain (rest looked up from reference TRBV11-1 and TRBJ2-7): EAEVAQSPRYKITEKSQAVAFWCDPISGHATLYWYRQILGQGPELLVQFQDESVVDDSQLPKDRFSAERLKGVDSTLKIQPAELGDSAMYLCASSVRDAWVRYNEQYFGPGTRLTVT.

There are many counts of this clonotype. This chain joins TRBV6-1 and TRBJ2-7, with a possible D match to TRBD1 (5 bases). Germline-derived CDR1 and CDR2 are MNHNS and SASEGT. The V end lost 3 bases, the J end lost 2 bases, and 14 bases lay between the germline ends. The CDR3 covers 15 residues. The CDR3 DNA sequence: TGTGCCAGCAGTGATAGTTGGCAGGGCACCTACGAGCAGTACTTC. Translating it yields CASSDSWQGTYEQYF.

In its sample, this clonotype was seen a few times. The V call is TRBV12-3 or TRBV12-4, the J call TRBJ2-3, with 9 bases that match TRBD1. The CDR3 extends over 15 amino acids. V lost 5 bases and J lost 10; bases outside the gene matches: 13. CDR3 amino acids: CASSTRQGGGNPQYF. CDR3 in DNA: TGTGCCAGCAGTACCAGACAGGGGGGAGGAAATCCGCAGTATTTT.

V is TRBV7-9 and J is TRBJ2-5; D gene unclear. The CDR3 totals 11 residues. From germline, CDR1 is SEHNR and CDR2 FQNEAQ (reference sequence). V was trimmed by 4 bases and J by 1 base, leaving 1 base between them. Written as DNA, the CDR3 is TGTGCCAGCAGCTCCCAAGAGACCCAGTACTTC. It specifies CASSSQETQYF. Drawing the rest from reference TRBV7-9 and TRBJ2-5, the complete variable domain is DTGVSQNPRHKITKRGQNVTFRCDPISEHNRLYWYRQTLGQGPEFLTYFQNEAQLEKSRLLSDRFSAERPKGSFSTLEIQRTEQGDSAMYLCASSSQETQYFGPGTRLLVL.

Only a few counts were recorded for this clonotype. This chain uses TRBV24-1 with TRBJ2-1, with TRBD2 as a possible D gene (5 bases). The CDR3 contains 12 residues. CDR1 and CDR2 (germline): KGHDR, SFDVKD. The V gene lost 12 bases and the J gene lost 8 bases, with 16 bases spanning the gap. The CDR3 sequence: CASEPSSYEQFF. DNA for the CDR3: TGTGCCTCCGAGCCTAGCTCATATGAGCAGTTCTTC.

The sample holds many counts of this clonotype. The rearrangement joins TRBV7-2 to TRBJ2-3, with TRBD2 matching 12 bases. The junction had 8 bases not matched to a gene; V was cut back by 5 bases and J by 2 bases. The CDR3 extends over 17 amino acids. CDR1 is SGHTA and CDR2 is FQGNSA in the germline V gene. The CDR3 loop is CASSPSGLAGYTDTQYF. The CDR3 DNA follows: TGTGCCAGCAGCCCCTCGGGACTAGCGGGTTACACAGATACGCAGTATTTT.

This clonotype was recorded at least ten times. The genes are TRBV12-3 or TRBV12-4 and TRBJ2-5; 7 bases are a match to TRBD2. Trimming at V came to 8 bases and at J to 5 bases, leaving 5 bases not matched to a gene. The CDR3 loop spans 12 amino acids. The CDR3 DNA follows: TGTGCCAGCTCACGGGGGGTTGAGACCCAGTACTTC. This translates into CASSRGVETQYF.

By frequency in the sample, this clonotype is medium-sized. The V call is TRBV5-6, the J call TRBJ1-2; 8 nucleotides agree with TRBD1. Per germline, CDR1 SGHDT and CDR2 YYEEEE. V lost 7 bases to trimming and J lost 4 bases; unmatched junction nucleotides: 9. CDR3 length equals 14 residues. In DNA form, the CDR3 reads TGTGCCAGCCATCCCGGACAGGGAAGCTATGGCTACACCTTC. Protein: CASHPGQGSYGYTF.